This record looks at one T cell receptor beta chain sequence and its context. The sample is drawn from a study of T cell changes during pregnancy in multiple sclerosis. The method was immunoSEQ multiplex PCR; TCRdb's version includes in-frame clones alone and lacks a portion of them. The sample has about 60,000 clones; 80% to 95% are singletons. V was trimmed by 3 bases and J by 3 bases, leaving 16 bases between them. Germline V gene lookup returns CDR1 SGDLS and CDR2 YYNGEE. The CDR3 has 16 residues. This chain links TRBV9 with TRBJ1-3; a possible D gene is TRBD1 (6 bases). Material: peripheral blood, obtained in the second trimester of pregnancy. The TCR originated in a female donor in good health, enrolled as a control in a pregnancy study. CDR3 residues: CASSAQGFEGGNTIYF. The CDR3, as DNA: TGTGCCAGCAGCGCACAGGGTTTTGAAGGTGGAAACACCATATATTTT.